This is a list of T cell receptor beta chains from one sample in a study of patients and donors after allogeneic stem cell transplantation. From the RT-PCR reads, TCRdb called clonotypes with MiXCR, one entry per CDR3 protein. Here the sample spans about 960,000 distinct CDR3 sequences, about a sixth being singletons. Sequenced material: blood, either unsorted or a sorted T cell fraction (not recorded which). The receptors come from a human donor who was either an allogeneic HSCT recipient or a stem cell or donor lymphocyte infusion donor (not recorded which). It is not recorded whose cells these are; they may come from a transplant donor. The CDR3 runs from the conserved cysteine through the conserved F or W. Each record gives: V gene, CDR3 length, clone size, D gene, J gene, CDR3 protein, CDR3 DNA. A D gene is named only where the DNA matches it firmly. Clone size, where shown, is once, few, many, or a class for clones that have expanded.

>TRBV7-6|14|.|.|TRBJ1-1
CASSKGSPNTEAFF
TGTGCCAGCAGCAAAGGGTCTCCGAACACTGAAGCTTTCTTT
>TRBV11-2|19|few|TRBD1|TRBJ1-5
CASSLGRKFRDSSNQPQHF
TGTGCCAGCAGCTTAGGGCGAAAGTTCCGGGACAGTAGCAATCAGCCCCAGCATTTT
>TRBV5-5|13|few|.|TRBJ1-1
CASSLNTVFEAFF
TGTGCCAGCAGCCTCAACACAGTATTCGAAGCTTTCTTT
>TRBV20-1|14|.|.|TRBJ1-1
CSAPATGTGTEAFF
TGCAGTGCTCCGGCCACAGGGACGGGTACTGAAGCTTTCTTT
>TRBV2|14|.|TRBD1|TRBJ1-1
CASSDQGGRTEAFF
TGTGCCAGCAGTGACCAGGGGGGGCGGACTGAAGCTTTCTTT
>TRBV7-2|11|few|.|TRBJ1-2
CASSPSGGYTF
TGTGCCAGCAGCCCCTCGGGGGGCTACACCTTC
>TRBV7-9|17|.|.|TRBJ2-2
CASSLEFGALKTGELFF
TGTGCCAGCAGCTTAGAGTTCGGGGCCCTAAAGACCGGGGAGCTGTTTTTT
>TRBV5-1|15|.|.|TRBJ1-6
CASSSDIAYNSPLHF
TGCGCCAGCAGCTCAGACATCGCCTATAATTCACCCCTCCACTTT
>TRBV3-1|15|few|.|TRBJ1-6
CASSPADGYNSPLHF
TGTGCCAGCAGCCCTGCCGACGGCTATAATTCACCCCTCCACTTT
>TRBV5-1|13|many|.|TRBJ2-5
CASSLSSRETQYF
TGCGCCAGCAGCTTAAGCAGTCGCGAGACCCAGTACTTC
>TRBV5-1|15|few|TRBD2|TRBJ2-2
CASSTSGANTGELFF
TGTGCCAGCAGTACGAGCGGGGCGAACACCGGGGAGCTGTTTTTT
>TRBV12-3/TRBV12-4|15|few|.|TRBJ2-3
CASSPQRRGTDTQYF
TGTGCCAGCAGTCCTCAACGGAGAGGCACAGATACGCAGTATTTT
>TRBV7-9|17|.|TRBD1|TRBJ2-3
CASSPRQGTLLADTQYF
TGTGCCAGCAGCCCCAGACAGGGGACACTCTTAGCAGATACGCAGTATTTT
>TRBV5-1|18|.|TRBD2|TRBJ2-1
CASRGIAGDLPPYNEQFF
TGCGCCAGCAGAGGGATAGCGGGAGACCTCCCACCTTACAATGAGCAGTTCTTC
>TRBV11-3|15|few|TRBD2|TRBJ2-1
CASSLGTSGRPEQFF
TGTGCCAGCAGCTTAGGGACTAGCGGGAGGCCTGAGCAGTTCTTC
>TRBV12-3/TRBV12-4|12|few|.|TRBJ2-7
CASSQDSLVQYF
TGTGCCAGCAGCCAGGACAGTCTAGTGCAGTACTTC
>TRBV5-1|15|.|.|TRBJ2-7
CASSPAGRISYEQYF
TGCGCCAGCAGCCCCGCTGGTCGGATCTCCTACGAGCAGTACTTC